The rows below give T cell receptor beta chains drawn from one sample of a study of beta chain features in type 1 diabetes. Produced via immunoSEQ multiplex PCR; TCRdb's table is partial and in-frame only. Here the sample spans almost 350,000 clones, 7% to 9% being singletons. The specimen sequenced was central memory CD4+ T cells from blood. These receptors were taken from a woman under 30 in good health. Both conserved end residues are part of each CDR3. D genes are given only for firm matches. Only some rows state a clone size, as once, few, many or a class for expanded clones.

CASASGRAREQYF | TGTGCCAGCGCTAGCGGGAGGGCCCGGGAGCAGTACTTC | - | TRBJ2-7 | TRBV7-2 | TRBD2
CASSRTSGFHPEQFF | TGTGCCAGCAGTCGGACTAGCGGGTTTCATCCTGAGCAGTTCTTC | few | TRBJ2-1 | TRBV6-5 | TRBD2
CASSFVNNYGYTF | TGTGCCAGCAGCTTTGTGAATAACTATGGCTACACCTTC | few | TRBJ1-2 | TRBV11-2 | -
CASSYTSPQDNYEQYF | TGTGCCAGCAGTTACACCAGTCCACAGGATAACTACGAGCAGTACTTC | many | TRBJ2-7 | TRBV6-6 | -
CAISGAGYEQYF | TGTGCCATCAGTGGGGCGGGCTACGAGCAGTACTTC | - | TRBJ2-7 | TRBV10-3 | -
CASWAPRGANEQFF | TGTGCCAGCTGGGCCCCCCGAGGGGCCAATGAGCAGTTCTTC | once | TRBJ2-1 | TRBV2 | -
CASSLAPSVETQYF | TGTGCCAGCAGCTTAGCGCCTAGCGTGGAGACCCAGTACTTC | - | TRBJ2-5 | TRBV7-8 | -
CASSLVPGQETQYF | TGTGCCAGCAGCTTAGTCCCTGGCCAAGAGACCCAGTACTTC | few | TRBJ2-5 | TRBV7-2 | -
CAIRYQVDTEAFF | TGTGCCATCAGGTACCAAGTGGACACTGAAGCTTTCTTT | few | TRBJ1-1 | TRBV10-3 | -
CASSYPGQPQYF | TGTGCCAGCAGTTACCCGGGACAGCCGCAGTATTTT | few | TRBJ2-3 | TRBV6-5 | TRBD1
CATQQGAYTGELFF | TGTGCCACCCAACAAGGGGCATACACCGGGGAGCTGTTTTTT | many | TRBJ2-2 | TRBV5-6 | -
CASSSRGQPQHF | TGTGCCAGCAGCTCAAGGGGCCAGCCCCAGCATTTT | few | TRBJ1-5 | TRBV5-6 | -
CASSLGVTSGRFSNEQFF | TGTGCCAGCAGCTTAGGGGTCACTAGCGGGAGGTTTTCCAATGAGCAGTTCTTC | few | TRBJ2-1 | TRBV7-6 | TRBD2
CASSFEMLMNTEAFF | TGTGCCAGCTCATTTGAGATGCTAATGAACACTGAAGCTTTCTTT | many | TRBJ1-1 | TRBV18 | -
CASSATGGGQPQHF | TGTGCCAGCAGTGCTACAGGGGGCGGTCAGCCCCAGCATTTT | many | TRBJ1-5 | TRBV2 | TRBD1
CASSPPQGVMTQYF | TGTGCCAGCTCACCACCACAGGGTGTGATGACCCAGTACTTC | few | TRBJ2-5 | TRBV18 | -
CASSQDNTEAFF | TGTGCCAGCAGCCAAGATAACACTGAAGCTTTCTTT | few | TRBJ1-1 | TRBV4-2 | -
CASSLGTEDTQYF | TGTGCCAGCAGCTTGGGGACCGAGGATACGCAGTATTTT | few | TRBJ2-3 | TRBV5-1 | -
CASSERPSGRASETQYF | TGTGCCAGCAGCGAAAGACCTAGCGGGAGGGCCTCAGAGACCCAGTACTTC | few | TRBJ2-5 | TRBV2 | TRBD2
CASSPRDRDQPQHF | TGTGCCAGCTCACCTCGGGACAGGGACCAGCCCCAGCATTTT | few | TRBJ1-5 | TRBV18 | TRBD1
CASSSGGDRGMIPTF | TGTGCCAGCAGCTCAGGGGGAGACAGGGGGATGATACCGACTTTC | many | TRBJ2-6 | TRBV11-1 | TRBD1
CATSRASGQGPQHF | TGTGCCACCAGCAGGGCGTCAGGACAAGGGCCCCAGCATTTT | few | TRBJ1-5 | TRBV15 | -
CATSRLAAGGDTQYF | TGTGCCACCAGCCGACTAGCGGCCGGGGGGGATACGCAGTATTTT | few | TRBJ2-3 | TRBV15 | TRBD2
CASSEDRTSTDTQYF | TGTGCCAGCAGTGAAGACAGAACAAGCACAGATACGCAGTATTTT | - | TRBJ2-3 | TRBV25-1 | -
CASSINILDTEAFF | TGTGCCAGTAGTATTAACATCCTGGACACTGAAGCTTTCTTT | few | TRBJ1-1 | TRBV19 | -
CASSYTEAFF | TGTGCCAGCAGTTACACTGAAGCTTTCTTT | many | TRBJ1-1 | TRBV6-6 | -
CASSLQREVYEQYF | TGTGCCAGCAGCTTGCAGCGGGAGGTCTACGAGCAGTACTTC | - | TRBJ2-7 | TRBV7-2 | TRBD2
CASSSVGRVNQPQHF | TGTGCCAGCAGTTCAGTCGGCAGAGTAAATCAGCCCCAGCATTTT | few | TRBJ1-5 | TRBV28 | -
CASSSTTLGREQFF | TGTGCCAGCAGCTCAACTACACTAGGGAGAGAGCAGTTCTTC | few | TRBJ2-1 | TRBV11-1 | -
CASSYTQETQYF | TGTGCCAGCAGTTACACGCAAGAGACCCAGTACTTC | many | TRBJ2-5 | TRBV2 | -
CASSEMASLGYTF | TGTGCCAGCAGTGAAATGGCTAGCCTCGGCTACACCTTC | - | TRBJ1-2 | TRBV2 | -
CASSLLAGGRDEQFF | TGTGCCAGCTCTCTACTAGCGGGAGGTCGGGATGAGCAGTTCTTC | - | TRBJ2-1 | TRBV18 | TRBD2
CASSYTSGPDTQYF | TGTGCCAGCAGTTATACTAGCGGTCCAGATACGCAGTATTTT | few | TRBJ2-3 | TRBV6-6 | TRBD2
CASSEPHTGELFF | TGTGCCAGCAGTGAACCCCACACCGGGGAGCTGTTTTTT | few | TRBJ2-2 | TRBV25-1 | -
CAISEDLYQETQYF | TGTGCCATCAGTGAGGATCTATACCAAGAGACCCAGTACTTC | few | TRBJ2-5 | TRBV10-3 | -
CASSTRLAGDRTDTQYF | TGTGCCAGCAGCACAAGACTAGCGGGAGACCGCACAGATACGCAGTATTTT | few | TRBJ2-3 | TRBV7-9 | TRBD2
CASSYSLGTSYEQYF | TGTGCCAGCAGTTACTCTCTTGGAACCTCCTACGAGCAGTACTTC | - | TRBJ2-7 | TRBV6-5 | -
CASSRVAGAGVEQFF | TGTGCCAGCAGCAGGGTAGCGGGAGCTGGCGTGGAGCAGTTCTTC | many | TRBJ2-1 | TRBV7-2 | TRBD2
CASSSFTGSRNTEAFF | TGTGCCAGCAGCTCGTTCACAGGGTCTCGGAACACTGAAGCTTTCTTT | - | TRBJ1-1 | TRBV5-8 | -
CATSRDRWVETQYF | TGTGCCACCAGCAGAGATCGGTGGGTAGAGACCCAGTACTTC | - | TRBJ2-5 | TRBV15 | -
CASSTTGISYEQYF | TGTGCCAGCAGTACTACTGGAATCTCCTACGAGCAGTACTTC | few | TRBJ2-7 | TRBV27 | -
CASSPQTGNEQYF | TGCGCCAGCAGCCCGCAAACGGGGAACGAGCAGTACTTC | - | TRBJ2-7 | TRBV4-3 | -